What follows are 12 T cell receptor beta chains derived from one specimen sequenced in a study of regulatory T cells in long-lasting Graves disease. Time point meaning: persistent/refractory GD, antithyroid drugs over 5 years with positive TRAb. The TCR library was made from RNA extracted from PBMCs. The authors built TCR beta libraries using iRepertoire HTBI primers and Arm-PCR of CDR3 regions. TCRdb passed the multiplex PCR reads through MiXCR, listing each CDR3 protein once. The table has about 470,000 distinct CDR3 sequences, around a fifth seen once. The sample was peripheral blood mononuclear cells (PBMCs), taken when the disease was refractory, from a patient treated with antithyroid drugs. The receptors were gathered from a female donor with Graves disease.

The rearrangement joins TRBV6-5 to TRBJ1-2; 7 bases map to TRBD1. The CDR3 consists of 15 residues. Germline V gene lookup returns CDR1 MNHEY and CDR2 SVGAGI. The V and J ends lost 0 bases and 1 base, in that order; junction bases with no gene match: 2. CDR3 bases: TGTGCCAGCAGTTACTCTCAGGGGGTTAACTATGGCTACACCTTC. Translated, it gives CASSYSQGVNYGYTF.

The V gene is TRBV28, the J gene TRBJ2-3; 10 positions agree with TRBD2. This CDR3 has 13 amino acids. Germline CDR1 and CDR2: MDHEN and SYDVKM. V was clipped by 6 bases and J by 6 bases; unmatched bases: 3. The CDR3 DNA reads TGTGCCAGCAGCAAGACTAGCGGGGATACGCAGTATTTT. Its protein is CASSKTSGDTQYF.

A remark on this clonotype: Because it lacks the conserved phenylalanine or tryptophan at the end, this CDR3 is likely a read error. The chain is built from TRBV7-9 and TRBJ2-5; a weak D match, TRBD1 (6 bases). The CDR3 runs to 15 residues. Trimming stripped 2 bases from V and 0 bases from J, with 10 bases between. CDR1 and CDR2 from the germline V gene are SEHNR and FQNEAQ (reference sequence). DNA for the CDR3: TGTGCCAGCAGCTTATCAGGGGCGTACCAAGAGACCCAGTACCTC. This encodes CASSLSGAYQETQYL.

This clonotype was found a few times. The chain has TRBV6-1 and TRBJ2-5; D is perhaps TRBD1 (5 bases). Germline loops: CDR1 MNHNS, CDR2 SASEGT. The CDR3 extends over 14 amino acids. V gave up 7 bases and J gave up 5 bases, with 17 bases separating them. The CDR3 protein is CASIQDTSKETQYF. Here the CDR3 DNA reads TGTGCCAGCATCCAGGACACTTCTAAGGAGACCCAGTACTTC.

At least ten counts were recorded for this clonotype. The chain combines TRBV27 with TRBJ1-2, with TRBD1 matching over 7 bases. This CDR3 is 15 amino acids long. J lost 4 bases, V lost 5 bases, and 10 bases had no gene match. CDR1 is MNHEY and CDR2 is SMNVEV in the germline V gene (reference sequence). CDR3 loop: CASSPYWDSPYGYTF. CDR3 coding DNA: TGTGCCAGCAGTCCTTACTGGGACAGCCCCTATGGCTACACCTTC.

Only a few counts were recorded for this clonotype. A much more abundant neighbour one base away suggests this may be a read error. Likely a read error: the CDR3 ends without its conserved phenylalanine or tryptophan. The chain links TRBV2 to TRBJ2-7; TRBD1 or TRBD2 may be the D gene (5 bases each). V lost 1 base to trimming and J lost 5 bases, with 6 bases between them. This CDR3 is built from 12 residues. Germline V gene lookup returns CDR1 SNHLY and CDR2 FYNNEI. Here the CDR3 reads CASSEGGNEQYS. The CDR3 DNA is TGTGCCAGCAGTGAAGGGGGGAACGAGCAGTACTCC.

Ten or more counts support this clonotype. This chain's CDR3 is CASSPRDAYYEQYF. In DNA, the CDR3 is TGTGCCAGCAGTCCGCGGGACGCCTACTACGAGCAGTACTTC. The gene calls are TRBV27 and TRBJ2-7; possibly TRBD2 for D (6 bases). V lost 5 bases to trimming and J lost 3 bases, with 14 bases between them. This CDR3 has 14 residues. The germline CDR1 and CDR2 sequences are MNHEY and SMNVEV (reference sequence).

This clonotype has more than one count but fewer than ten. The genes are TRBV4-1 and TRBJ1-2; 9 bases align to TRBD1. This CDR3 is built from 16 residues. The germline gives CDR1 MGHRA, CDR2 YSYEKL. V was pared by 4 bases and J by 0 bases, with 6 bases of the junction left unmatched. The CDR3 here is CASSLRDREANYGYTF. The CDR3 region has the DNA TGCGCCAGCAGCCTCCGGGACAGGGAAGCTAACTATGGCTACACCTTC.

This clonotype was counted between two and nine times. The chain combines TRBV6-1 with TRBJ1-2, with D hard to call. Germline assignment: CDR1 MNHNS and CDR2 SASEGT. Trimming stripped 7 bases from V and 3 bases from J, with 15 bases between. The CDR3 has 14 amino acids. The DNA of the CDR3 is TGTGCCAGCACCGGAGGGTCAATCTACTATGGCTACACCTTC. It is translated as CASTGGSIYYGYTF.

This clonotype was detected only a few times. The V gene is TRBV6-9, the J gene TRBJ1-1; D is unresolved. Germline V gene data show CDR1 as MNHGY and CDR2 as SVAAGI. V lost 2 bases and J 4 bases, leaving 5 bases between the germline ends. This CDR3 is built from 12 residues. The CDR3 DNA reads TGTGCCAGCAGTTATCATAGCACTGAAGCTTTCTTT. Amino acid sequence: CASSYHSTEAFF.

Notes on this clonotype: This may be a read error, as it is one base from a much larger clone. CDR3 amino acids: CASNLSGVNEQYF. The DNA for the CDR3 is TGTGCCAGCAATTTGTCAGGGGTAAACGAGCAGTACTTC. The chain links TRBV28 to TRBJ2-7; TRBD1 might be the D (6 bases). Germline CDR1 is MDHEN and CDR2 is SYDVKM. The CDR3 spans 13 residues. Trimming pared 7 bases from V and 5 bases from J, leaving 15 bases between.

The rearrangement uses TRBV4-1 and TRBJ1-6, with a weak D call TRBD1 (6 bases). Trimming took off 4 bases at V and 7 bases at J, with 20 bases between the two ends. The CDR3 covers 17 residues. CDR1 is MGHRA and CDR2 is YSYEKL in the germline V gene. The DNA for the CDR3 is TGCGCCAGCAGCCCTCAGCCAGGGGAGGGCAAAAATTCACCCCTCCACTTT. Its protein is CASSPQPGEGKNSPLHF.